This paragraph reports one T cell receptor (beta chain). The table came from immunoSEQ multiplex PCR; TCRdb's copy has only in-frame clones and leaves some out. The data contain more than 90,000 clones, 70% to 90% of them seen just once; the ten biggest clones take up 17%. The germline V gene encodes CDR1 SGHAT and CDR2 FQNNGV. The CDR3 extends over 14 amino acids. With V trimmed by 6 bases and J by 0 bases, 3 bases remained unmatched. These data belong to a study of identifying expanded T cells in peripheral blood. During the collection period, no donor immune events like infections were recorded. Source material: blood. The receptor comes from a person aged 18 to 70 in good health. The chain employs TRBV11-2 and TRBJ2-3; 7 nucleotides agree with TRBD1. CDR3 sequence (DNA): TGTGCCAGCAGGAGGGGGCTCAGCACAGATACGCAGTATTTT. It translates to CASRRGLSTDTQYF.